This T cell receptor (beta chain) was profiled in a study of Graves' ophthalmopathy and Graves' hyperthyroidism. On this clonotype itself: Being one base from a much bigger clone, this may be a read error.

This CDR3 contains 14 residues. Per the germline V gene, CDR1 is SGHRS and CDR2 is YFSETQ. V lost 4 bases, J lost 2 bases, and 13 bases lay in between. CDR3 regions of TCR beta were amplified from RNA transcripts. In the first round, RT-PCR was carried out with HTBI primers, and a multiplex PCR formed the second round. TCRdb reprocessed the multiplex PCR reads via MiXCR and lists one record per CDR3 protein. The sample includes over a million distinct CDR3 sequences, less than 45% seen only once; the top ten take approximately 12%. The chain links TRBV5-1 to TRBJ2-7; the D is unclear. The receptor's source is an adult man with Graves' hyperthyroidism. Specimen: peripheral blood or thyroid tissue (not recorded which). The chain's CDR3 is CASSPSSQTYEQYF. CDR3 in DNA: TGCGCCAGCAGCCCCTCGAGCCAAACCTACGAGCAGTACTTC.